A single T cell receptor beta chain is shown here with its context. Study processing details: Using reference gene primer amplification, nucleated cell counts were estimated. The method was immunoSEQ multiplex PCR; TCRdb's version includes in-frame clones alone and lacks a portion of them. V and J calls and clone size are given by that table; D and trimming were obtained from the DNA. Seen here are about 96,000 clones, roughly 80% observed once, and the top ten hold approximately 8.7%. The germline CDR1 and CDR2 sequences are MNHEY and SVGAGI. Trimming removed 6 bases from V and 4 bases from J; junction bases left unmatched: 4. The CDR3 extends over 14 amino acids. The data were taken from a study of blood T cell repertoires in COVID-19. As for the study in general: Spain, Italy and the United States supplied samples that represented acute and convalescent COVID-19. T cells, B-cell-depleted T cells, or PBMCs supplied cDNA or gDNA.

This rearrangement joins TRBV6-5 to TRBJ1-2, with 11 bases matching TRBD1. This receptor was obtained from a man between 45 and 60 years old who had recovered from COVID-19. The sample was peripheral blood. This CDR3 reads CASSRTGGGYGYTF. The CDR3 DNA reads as TGTGCCAGCAGCCGGACAGGGGGCGGCTATGGCTACACCTTC.